This is a list of T cell receptor beta chains from one sample in a study of T-cell reconstitution after alpha-beta-depleted transplantation in children. TCRdb processed the PCR reads anew with MiXCR; each CDR3 protein has one entry. The sample records fewer than 400,000 distinct CDR3 sequences, around 20% being singletons. The sequencing here drew on PBMCs from the stem cell graft donor, taken from the stem cell graft. All receptors derive from a human donor who donated a stem cell graft to a child with acute myeloid leukemia. The CDR3 runs from the conserved cysteine through the conserved F or W. A D gene is named only where the DNA matches it firmly. Size tells how often a clone was seen (once, few, many) or the class of an expanded clone, and some rows leave it out.

j_call cdr3_length v_call clone_size d_call cdr3_aa cdr3_nt
TRBJ1-1 14 TRBV24-1 few NA CATSDSAYPPEAFF TGTGCCACCAGTGATTCGGCATACCCACCAGAAGCTTTCTTT
TRBJ2-3 17 TRBV27 NA NA CASSSGRDRARPDTQYF TGTGCCAGCAGTTCCGGGAGGGACAGGGCCCGTCCCGATACGCAGTATTTT
TRBJ2-7 10 TRBV29-1 many NA CSVELYEQYF TGCAGCGTTGAACTCTACGAGCAGTACTTC
TRBJ1-1 14 TRBV5-1 few NA CASSLALGNTEAFF TGCGCCAGCAGCTTGGCTTTGGGGAACACTGAAGCTTTCTTT
TRBJ1-1 14 TRBV5-5 many NA CASSLGGSNTEAFF TGTGCCAGCAGCTTGGGGGGATCGAACACTGAAGCTTTCTTT
TRBJ2-5 13 TRBV12-3/TRBV12-4 few NA CASSLPGVETQYF TGTGCCAGCAGTTTACCAGGGGTGGAGACCCAGTACTTC
TRBJ2-1 14 TRBV27 NA TRBD1 CASLGTGKSNEQFF TGTGCCAGCCTCGGGACAGGGAAAAGTAATGAGCAGTTCTTC
TRBJ1-2 15 TRBV12-3/TRBV12-4 few TRBD1 CASLGQGEANYGYTF TGTGCCAGCCTTGGACAGGGAGAAGCTAACTATGGCTACACCTTC
TRBJ1-5 13 TRBV12-3/TRBV12-4 NA NA CASTRGSNQPQHF TGTGCCAGCACGAGGGGATCAAATCAGCCCCAGCATTTT
TRBJ1-1 18 TRBV6-2/TRBV6-3 few NA CASSYSRPRSLLNTEAFF TGTGCCAGCAGTTACTCGAGACCACGGAGCCTTCTGAACACTGAAGCTTTCTTT
TRBJ2-1 13 TRBV5-1 NA NA CASSPPSVNEQFF TGCGCCAGCAGCCCCCCTAGTGTGAATGAGCAGTTCTTC
TRBJ2-7 16 TRBV20-1 many NA CSAQTGVALLSYEQYF TGCAGTGCCCAGACCGGGGTAGCGCTGCTTAGTTACGAGCAGTACTTC
TRBJ2-1 17 TRBV15 many TRBD1 CATSRGRTGGDEDEQFF TGTGCCACCAGCAGAGGTCGGACAGGGGGCGATGAGGATGAGCAGTTCTTC
TRBJ2-7 13 TRBV18 NA NA CASSPASFLEQYF TGTGCCAGCTCACCGGCCTCTTTCCTCGAGCAGTACTTC
TRBJ2-7 15 TRBV7-9 few NA CASSLGWGANYEQYF TGTGCCAGCAGCTTGGGGTGGGGGGCCAACTACGAGCAGTACTTC
TRBJ2-7 15 TRBV27 few NA CASRGGASRAYEQYF TGTGCCAGCAGAGGAGGGGCTTCAAGGGCCTACGAGCAGTACTTC
TRBJ2-3 16 TRBV20-1 NA NA CSARTPEPDYTDTQYF TGCAGTGCTAGAACCCCGGAACCGGACTACACAGATACGCAGTATTTT
TRBJ2-3 17 TRBV29-1 few TRBD2 CSVDGTSGRGGTDTQYF TGCAGCGTGGACGGGACTAGCGGGAGAGGTGGCACAGATACGCAGTATTTT
TRBJ2-3 14 TRBV3-1 NA NA CASKRASATDTQYF TGTGCCAGTAAAAGGGCTAGCGCAACAGATACGCAGTATTTT
TRBJ2-7 15 TRBV7-9 few TRBD2 CASSLVLAGNAEQYF TGTGCCAGCAGCTTAGTTTTAGCGGGCAATGCCGAGCAGTACTTC
TRBJ1-1 14 TRBV20-1 NA TRBD1 CSARPGTGDTEAFF TGCAGTGCTCGTCCCGGGACAGGGGACACTGAAGCTTTCTTT
TRBJ2-1 13 TRBV12-3/TRBV12-4 NA NA CASSFRGDNEQFF TGTGCCAGCAGTTTCCGAGGGGACAATGAGCAGTTCTTC
TRBJ1-1 18 TRBV28 once NA CASSLRARESLMNTEAFF TGTGCCAGCAGTTTAAGGGCCCGCGAAAGCCTCATGAACACTGAAGCTTTCTTT
TRBJ2-1 12 TRBV4-3 NA NA CASSHRSGEQFF TGCGCCAGCAGCCATAGAAGCGGAGAGCAGTTCTTC
TRBJ2-3 18 TRBV6-1 NA TRBD1 CASSVWAGGKVSTDTQYF TGTGCCAGCAGTGTTTGGGCAGGGGGCAAAGTGAGCACAGATACGCAGTATTTT
TRBJ2-3 16 TRBV7-2 NA NA CASSSPSRTITDTQYF TGTGCCAGCAGCTCGCCTTCTAGGACTATCACAGATACGCAGTATTTT
TRBJ2-7 15 TRBV29-1 many TRBD1 CSVVRDRGVSGEQYF TGCAGCGTTGTAAGGGACAGGGGAGTGTCGGGGGAGCAGTACTTC
TRBJ1-5 14 TRBV6-1 NA NA CASGGRYSNQPQHF TGTGCCAGCGGGGGGCGATATAGCAATCAGCCCCAGCATTTT
TRBJ2-7 16 TRBV6-5 few NA CASSYSKRSGAYEQYF TGTGCCAGCAGTTACTCGAAAAGGTCAGGGGCGTACGAGCAGTACTTC
TRBJ2-5 17 TRBV25-1 few TRBD2 CASSARLAGWLQETQYF TGTGCCAGCAGTGCGCGACTAGCGGGTTGGCTACAAGAGACCCAGTACTTC
TRBJ1-1 15 TRBV12-3/TRBV12-4 few NA CASSPGAGRNTEAFF TGTGCCAGCAGTCCCGGGGCAGGGCGAAACACTGAAGCTTTCTTT